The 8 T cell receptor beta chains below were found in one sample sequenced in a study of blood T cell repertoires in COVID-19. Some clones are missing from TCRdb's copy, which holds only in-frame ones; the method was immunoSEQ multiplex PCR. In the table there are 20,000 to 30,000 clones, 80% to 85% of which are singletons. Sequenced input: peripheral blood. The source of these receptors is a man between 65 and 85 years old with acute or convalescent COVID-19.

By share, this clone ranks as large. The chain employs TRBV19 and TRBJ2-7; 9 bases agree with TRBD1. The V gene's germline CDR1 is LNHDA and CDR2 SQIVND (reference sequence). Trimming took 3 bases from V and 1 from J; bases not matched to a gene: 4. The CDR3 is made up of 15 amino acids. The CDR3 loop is CASSMSGTGSYEQYF. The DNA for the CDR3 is TGTGCCAGTAGTATGTCCGGGACAGGGTCCTACGAGCAGTACTTC. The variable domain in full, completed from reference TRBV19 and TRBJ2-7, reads DGGITQSPKYLFRKEGQNVTLSCEQNLNHDAMYWYRQDPGQGLRLIYYSQIVNDFQKGDIAEGYSVSREKKESFPLTVTSAQKNPTAFYLCASSMSGTGSYEQYFGPGTRLTVT.

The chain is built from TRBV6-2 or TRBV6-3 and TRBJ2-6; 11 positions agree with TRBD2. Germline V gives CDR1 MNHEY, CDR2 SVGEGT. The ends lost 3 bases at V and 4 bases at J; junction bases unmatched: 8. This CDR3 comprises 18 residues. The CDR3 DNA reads TGTGCCAGCAGTTATGGGATAGCGGGAGGGACCGGGGCCAACGTCCTGACTTTC. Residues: CASSYGIAGGTGANVLTF.

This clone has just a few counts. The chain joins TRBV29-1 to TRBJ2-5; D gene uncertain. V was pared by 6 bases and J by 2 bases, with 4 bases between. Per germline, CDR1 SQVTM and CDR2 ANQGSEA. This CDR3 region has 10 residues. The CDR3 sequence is CSVGQETQYF. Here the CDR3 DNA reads TGCAGCGTCGGTCAAGAGACCCAGTACTTC.

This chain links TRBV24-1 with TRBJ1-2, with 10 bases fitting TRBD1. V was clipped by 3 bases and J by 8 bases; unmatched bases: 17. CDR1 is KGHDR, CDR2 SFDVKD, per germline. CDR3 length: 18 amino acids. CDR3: CATSDPGAKDRGRVGYTF. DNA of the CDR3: TGTGCCACCAGTGATCCCGGGGCCAAGGACAGGGGGAGAGTCGGCTACACCTTC.

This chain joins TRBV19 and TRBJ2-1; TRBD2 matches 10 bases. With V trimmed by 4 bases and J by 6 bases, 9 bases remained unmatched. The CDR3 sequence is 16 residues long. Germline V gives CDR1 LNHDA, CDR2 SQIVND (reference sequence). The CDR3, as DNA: TGTGCCAGTAGTACTTCCGGGACTAGCGCCTTCAATGAGCAGTTCTTC. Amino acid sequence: CASSTSGTSAFNEQFF.

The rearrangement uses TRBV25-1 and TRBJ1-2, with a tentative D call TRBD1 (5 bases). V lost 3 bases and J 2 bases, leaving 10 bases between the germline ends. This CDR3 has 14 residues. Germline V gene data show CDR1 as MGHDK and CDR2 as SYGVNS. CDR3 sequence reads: CASSDPTENYGYTF. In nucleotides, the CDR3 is TGTGCCAGCAGTGATCCGACAGAGAACTATGGCTACACCTTC.

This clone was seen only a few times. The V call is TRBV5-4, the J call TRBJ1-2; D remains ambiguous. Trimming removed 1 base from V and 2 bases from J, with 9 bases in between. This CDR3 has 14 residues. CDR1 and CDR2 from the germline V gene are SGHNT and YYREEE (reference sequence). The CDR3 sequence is CASSLRSTNYGYTF. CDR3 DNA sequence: TGTGCCAGCAGCTTGCGCAGTACGAACTATGGCTACACCTTC.

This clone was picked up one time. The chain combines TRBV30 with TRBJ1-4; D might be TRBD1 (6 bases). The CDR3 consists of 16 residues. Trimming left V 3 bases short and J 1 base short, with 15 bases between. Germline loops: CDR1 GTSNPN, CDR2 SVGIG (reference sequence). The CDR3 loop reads CAWSGGLGVTNEKLFF. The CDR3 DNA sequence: TGTGCCTGGAGCGGGGGGCTCGGTGTAACTAATGAAAAACTGTTTTTT.